What follows are 4 T cell receptor beta chains derived from one specimen sequenced in a study of blood T cells in healthy people across ages. Alongside a J-beta primer mix, a sample-barcoded 5' primer served in a second PCR lasting roughly 6 to 11 cycles. TCRdb independently ran MiXCR on the 5' RACE reads; one entry per CDR3 protein. In the table there are 800,000 to 1,300,000 distinct CDR3 sequences, around 27% of which are singletons. This sample was also put to use in a study of T cells of mothers and their children.

The sample taken for sequencing was blood. All receptors derive from a girl aged 2 to 10 in good health.

This clonotype came up a few times. The chain uses TRBV6-5 and TRBJ2-1; TRBD2 agrees at 9 bases. Germline-derived CDR1 and CDR2 are MNHEY and SVGAGI. The CDR3 consists of 17 residues. The junction had 4 bases not matched to a gene; V was cut back by 0 bases and J by 1 base. The CDR3 DNA follows: TGTGCCAGCAGTTACTCCGGTAGCGGGAGATCCTACAATGAGCAGTTCTTC. Translation: CASSYSGSGRSYNEQFF.

V gene TRBV6-1 combines with J gene TRBJ2-7, with D unresolved. Germline V gene data show CDR1 as MNHNS and CDR2 as SASEGT. This CDR3 comprises 12 residues. The V and J ends lost 4 bases and 0 bases respectively, with 4 bases between them. In DNA form, the CDR3 reads TGTGCCAGCAGTGTACTCTCCTACGAGCAGTACTTC. It yields the protein CASSVLSYEQYF.

This clonotype was recorded at least ten times. The V and J genes are TRBV14 and TRBJ1-4; D not resolved. V was pared by 0 bases and J by 8 bases, with 16 bases between. CDR1 is SGHDN, CDR2 FVKESK, per germline. CDR3 size: 16 residues. DNA for the CDR3: TGTGCCAGCAGCCAAGACACGCAGGAAACGGGGGAAAAACTGTTTTTT. This sequence encodes CASSQDTQETGEKLFF.

The sample holds many counts of this clonotype. The chain couples TRBV6-5 to TRBJ2-1; a weak D match, TRBD2 (7 bases). Germline values: CDR1 MNHEY, CDR2 SVGAGI. The CDR3 extends over 13 amino acids. V was pared by 5 bases and J by 10 bases, with 15 bases between. CDR3 DNA sequence: TGTGCCAGCAGTCTGGGGGGGGCAGGCGAGCAGTTCTTC. It specifies CASSLGGAGEQFF.